This TCR beta chain appears in the sequencing data of a study of T-cell reconstitution after alpha-beta-depleted transplantation in children. Germline CDR1 reads SQVTM; CDR2 reads ANQGSEA. Trimming removed 0 bases from V and 7 bases from J, with 5 bases in between. The CDR3 has 11 residues. Unique molecular identifiers tagged the TCRbeta library. From the PCR reads, TCRdb called clonotypes with MiXCR, one entry per CDR3 protein. The sample yields about 400,000 distinct CDR3 sequences, just over 20% seen once. In this sample, this clonotype turned up many times. The chain combines TRBV29-1 with TRBJ2-3; no reliable D call. Sequenced material: PBMCs from the stem cell graft donor, taken from the stem cell graft. The clonotype comes from a human donor who donated a stem cell graft to a child with acute myeloid leukemia. CDR3 sequence (DNA): TGCAGCGTTGAAGATTTTAATACGCAGTATTTT. It codes for CSVEDFNTQYF.